This T cell receptor (beta chain) was sequenced during a study of blood T cell repertoires in COVID-19. Study context: The United States, Italy and Spain supplied acute and convalescent COVID-19 samples.

Participants were aged about 18 to 90 years from approximately 25 US areas. Researchers sorted participants into cohorts using their self-reported clinical history. Trimming removed 5 bases from V and 0 bases from J, with 14 bases in between. This CDR3 region has 16 residues. Germline values: CDR1 SGHAT, CDR2 FQNNGV. As handled by the study authors: Amplification with reference gene primers provided the estimates of nucleated cell counts. The table came from immunoSEQ multiplex PCR; TCRdb's copy has only in-frame clones and leaves some out. V, J and clone size were drawn from that table, and D and trimming were deduced from the DNA. The sample lists approximately 220,000 clones, 83% occurring once.

The source of this sequence is a woman aged 40 to 50 who had been exposed to COVID-19. The chain has TRBV11-2 and TRBJ2-1; D is ambiguous. Sequencing was done on a sample of PBMCs or T cells enriched from blood (not recorded which). In DNA form, the CDR3 reads TGTGCCAGCAGCCGACTCGTGTCAAACTCCTACAATGAGCAGTTCTTC. Its translation: CASSRLVSNSYNEQFF.